The next 13 T cell receptor beta chains were all read from a single sample in a study of T cell responses to AZD1222 COVID-19 vaccine. TCRdb keeps only in-frame clones here, not all; method: immunoSEQ multiplex PCR. The sample has some 84,000 clones; 80% to 90% are singletons. The sample in question was peripheral blood, obtained on day 0 of AZD1222 vaccination. These receptors were obtained from an adult in good health.

The genes are TRBV5-1 and TRBJ2-2, with D possibly being TRBD2 (6 bases). Germline V lookup: CDR1 SGHRS, CDR2 YFSETQ. This CDR3 is 15 amino acids long. Trimming removed 5 bases at V and 1 base at J, with 12 bases between. Written as DNA, the CDR3 is TGCGCCAGCAGTCCGTCCGGGGGGAACACCGGGGAGCTGTTTTTT. Translating gives CASSPSGGNTGELFF.

This clone has only a few counts. This sequence joins TRBV29-1 and TRBJ2-7; no definite D call. V dropped 6 bases and J dropped 2 bases, with 11 bases sitting between them. The V gene's germline CDR1 is SQVTM and CDR2 ANQGSEA. The CDR3 has 12 amino acids. CDR3 in amino acids: CSVIVGTYEQYF. The CDR3 nucleotides are TGCAGCGTAATAGTAGGGACCTACGAGCAGTACTTC.

The chain uses TRBV5-1 and TRBJ1-1, with D perhaps TRBD1 (6 bases). The CDR3 sequence is 15 residues long. The V gene's germline CDR1 is SGHRS and CDR2 YFSETQ. V lost 0 bases and J lost 5, with 14 bases in between. The CDR3 bases are TGCGCCAGCAGCTTGGTACAGGGAAGTTGGACTGAAGCTTTCTTT. Translated, it gives CASSLVQGSWTEAFF.

The chain couples TRBV28 to TRBJ1-4; D is perhaps TRBD1 (5 bases). Trimming cost V 3 bases and J 8 bases, with 13 bases left between them. This CDR3 region has 14 residues. Looked up from germline, CDR1 is MDHEN and CDR2 is SYDVKM. CDR3 sequence: CASSLWGVEEKLFF. The CDR3 coding sequence is TGTGCCAGCAGTTTGTGGGGGGTAGAAGAAAAACTGTTTTTT.

V gene TRBV19 combines with J gene TRBJ2-1; D is ambiguous. Deletions cut 6 bases from V and 7 bases from J, with 7 bases between. Germline V gives CDR1 LNHDA, CDR2 SQIVND (reference sequence). The CDR3 loop spans 11 amino acids. CDR3 nucleotide sequence: TGTGCCAGTAGCCGATGGAATGAGCAGTTCTTC. This gives the protein CASSRWNEQFF.

V and J are TRBV19 and TRBJ2-6; D call uncertain. Trimming cost V 5 bases and J 4 bases, with 15 bases left between them. Germline V gene data show CDR1 as LNHDA and CDR2 as SQIVND (reference sequence). The CDR3 totals 16 residues. The CDR3 reads CASSPSLGIGANVLTF. The DNA for the CDR3 is TGTGCCAGTAGTCCCAGCTTAGGGATAGGGGCCAACGTCCTGACTTTC. Full variable domain (outside the CDR3, taken from reference TRBV19 and TRBJ2-6): DGGITQSPKYLFRKEGQNVTLSCEQNLNHDAMYWYRQDPGQGLRLIYYSQIVNDFQKGDIAEGYSVSREKKESFPLTVTSAQKNPTAFYLCASSPSLGIGANVLTFGAGSRLTVL.

The gene calls are TRBV4-1 and TRBJ1-2; unclear D gene. CDR1 is MGHRA, CDR2 YSYEKL, per germline. This CDR3 has 14 residues. V lost 0 bases and J 4 bases, leaving 9 bases between the germline ends. In DNA form, the CDR3 reads TGCGCCAGCAGCCAAGAGGATCGGTTCTATGGCTACACCTTC. Translation: CASSQEDRFYGYTF.

This clone was seen a handful of times. The genes are TRBV7-9 and TRBJ2-4; the D gene is possibly TRBD2 (5 bases). CDR3 length equals 15 residues. The germline V gene encodes CDR1 SEHNR and CDR2 FQNEAQ (reference sequence). The V and J ends lost 1 base and 6 bases respectively, with 13 bases between them. The CDR3 is CASSLVVSEGNIQYF. DNA for the CDR3: TGTGCCAGCAGCTTAGTAGTATCCGAGGGAAACATTCAGTACTTC.

This chain uses TRBV11-2 with TRBJ1-5, with unresolved D. The CDR3 contains 15 residues. CDR1 is SGHAT, CDR2 FQNNGV, per germline. V lost 6 bases to trimming and J lost 4 bases, with 16 bases between them. The CDR3 reads CASRKRVLENQPQHF. Written as DNA, the CDR3 is TGTGCCAGCAGAAAAAGGGTACTAGAAAATCAGCCCCAGCATTTT.

The genes are TRBV7-2 and TRBJ2-3, with TRBD2 matching 11 bases. The germline gives CDR1 SGHTA, CDR2 FQGNSA. The length of the CDR3 is 15 residues. J lost 14 bases, V lost 7 bases, and 17 bases had no gene match. This CDR3 is CASKLRSLAGGVTYF. The CDR3 nucleotides are TGTGCCAGCAAGCTTAGGTCCCTAGCGGGAGGAGTAACGTATTTT.

This clone was detected a few times. The chain recombines TRBV7-2 with TRBJ1-2, with D possibly TRBD1 on 5 matching bases. The CDR3 consists of 15 residues. V was trimmed by 3 bases and J by 2 bases, leaving 13 bases between them. From germline, CDR1 is SGHTA and CDR2 FQGNSA. CDR3 protein: CASSFSGFSNYGYTF. In nucleotides, the CDR3 is TGTGCCAGCAGCTTCTCAGGGTTTTCGAACTATGGCTACACCTTC. Looking up the rest from reference TRBV7-2 and TRBJ1-2 gives the full variable domain: GAGVSQSPSNKVTEKGKDVELRCDPISGHTALYWYRQSLGQGLEFLIYFQGNSAPDKSGLPSDRFSAERTGGSVSTLTIQRTQQEDSAVYLCASSFSGFSNYGYTFGSGTRLTVV.

This clone was seen a handful of times. The V call is TRBV6-5, the J call TRBJ1-6; unclear D gene. CDR3 length equals 14 residues. Germline CDR1 MNHEY, CDR2 SVGAGI. Between the trimmed V and J ends, which lost 2 bases and 8 bases, there was a span of 10 bases. CDR3 sequence: CASSYHGFDSPLHF. In DNA, the CDR3 is TGTGCCAGCAGTTACCACGGCTTCGATTCACCCCTCCACTTT.

This CDR3 reads CASKRTRDGELFF. The CDR3 DNA follows: TGTGCCAGCAAACGGACTAGGGACGGGGAGCTGTTTTTT. V is TRBV12-3 or TRBV12-4 and J is TRBJ2-2; 7 bases fit TRBD2. The trim removed 7 bases at V and 7 bases at J, leaving 6 bases unmatched. The CDR3 sequence is 13 residues long.